In this sample, the clone carrying this T cell receptor (beta chain) turned up a few times. A multiplex PCR was run with 60 Vbeta primers and 13 Jbeta primers. The data were produced by immunoSEQ multiplex PCR, yet TCRdb's version contains in-frame clones alone and is incomplete. The repertoire holds about 150,000 clones, with more than 7.5% as singletons. This entry belongs to a study of cytomegalovirus exposure and HLA in healthy donors. Sequenced: PBMCs. This sequence was found in a man aged 45 to 65 in good health and CMV-seronegative.

In DNA form, the CDR3 reads TGTGCCAGCAGCCCCCACGGCGGATTTAAAGAGACCCAGTACTTC. Translating gives CASSPHGGFKETQYF. This chain uses TRBV7-8 with TRBJ2-5; D unclear. The V gene lost 5 bases and the J gene lost 3 bases, with 16 bases spanning the gap. This CDR3 contains 15 residues. Germline V gene data show CDR1 as SGHVS and CDR2 as FQNEAQ.